This T cell receptor (beta chain) was retrieved from a study of a mutant IDH1 vaccine in newly diagnosed glioma. Some clones are missing from TCRdb's copy, which holds only in-frame ones; the method was immunoSEQ multiplex PCR. The sample carries tens of thousands of clones, about 80% recorded once. Stated time point: week 11, during vaccination. Each dose of the vaccine consisted of 300 ug of mutant IDH1 20-mer peptide, with topical imiquimod. Details on this clone: The antigen remains undetermined.

The receptor was isolated from a man aged 50 to 59 with glioma. This sample comprised PBMCs, obtained from a glioma patient whose treatment included an IDH1 peptide vaccine.

The chain's CDR3 is CASSEGHTDTQYF. CDR3 nucleotide sequence: TGTGCCAGCAGCGAGGGGCACACAGATACGCAGTATTTT. The V and J genes are TRBV7-3 and TRBJ2-3; D may match TRBD1 or TRBD2 (5 bases each). The germline CDR1 and CDR2 sequences are SGHTA and FQGTGA. The V end lost 5 bases, the J end lost 2 bases, and 8 bases lay between the germline ends. This CDR3 is built from 13 residues.